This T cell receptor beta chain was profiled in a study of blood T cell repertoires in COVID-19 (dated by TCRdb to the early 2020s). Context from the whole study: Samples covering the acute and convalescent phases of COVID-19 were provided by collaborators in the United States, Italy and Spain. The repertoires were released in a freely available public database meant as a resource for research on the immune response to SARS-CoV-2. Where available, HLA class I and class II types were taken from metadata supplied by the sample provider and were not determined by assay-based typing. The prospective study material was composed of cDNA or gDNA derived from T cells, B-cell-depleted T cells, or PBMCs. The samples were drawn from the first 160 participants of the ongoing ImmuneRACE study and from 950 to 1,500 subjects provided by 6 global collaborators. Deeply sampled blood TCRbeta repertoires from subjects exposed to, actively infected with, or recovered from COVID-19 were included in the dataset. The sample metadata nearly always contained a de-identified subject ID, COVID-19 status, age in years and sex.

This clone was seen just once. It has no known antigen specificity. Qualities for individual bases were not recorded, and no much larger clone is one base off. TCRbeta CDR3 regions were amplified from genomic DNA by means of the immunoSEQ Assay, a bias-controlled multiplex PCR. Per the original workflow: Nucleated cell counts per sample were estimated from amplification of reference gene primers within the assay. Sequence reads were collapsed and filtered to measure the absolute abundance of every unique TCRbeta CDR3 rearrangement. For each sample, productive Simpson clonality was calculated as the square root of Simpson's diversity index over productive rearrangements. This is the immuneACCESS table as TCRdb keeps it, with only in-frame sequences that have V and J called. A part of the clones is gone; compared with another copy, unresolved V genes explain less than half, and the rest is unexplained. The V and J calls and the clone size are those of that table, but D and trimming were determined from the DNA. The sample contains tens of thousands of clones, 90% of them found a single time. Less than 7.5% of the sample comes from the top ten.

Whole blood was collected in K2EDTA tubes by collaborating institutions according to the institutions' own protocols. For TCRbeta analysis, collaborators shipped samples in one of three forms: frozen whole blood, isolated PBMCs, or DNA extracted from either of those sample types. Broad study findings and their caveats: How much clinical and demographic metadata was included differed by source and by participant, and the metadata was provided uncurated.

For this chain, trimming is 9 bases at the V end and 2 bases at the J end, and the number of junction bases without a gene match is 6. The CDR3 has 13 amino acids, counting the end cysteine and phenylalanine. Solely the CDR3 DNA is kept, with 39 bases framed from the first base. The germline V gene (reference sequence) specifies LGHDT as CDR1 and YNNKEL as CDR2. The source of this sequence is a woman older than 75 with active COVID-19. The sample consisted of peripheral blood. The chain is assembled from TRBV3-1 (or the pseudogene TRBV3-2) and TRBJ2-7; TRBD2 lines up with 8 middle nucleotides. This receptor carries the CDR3 CASNGRGPYEQYF. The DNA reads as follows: TGTGCCAGTAACGGGAGGGGACCCTACGAGCAGTACTTC.